This T cell receptor (beta chain) was obtained from a study of blood T cell repertoires in COVID-19 (dated by TCRdb to the early 2020s). Regarding the research as a whole: Samples covering the acute and convalescent phases of COVID-19 were provided by collaborators in the United States, Italy and Spain. Where HLA class I and class II types were available, the types were taken from metadata supplied by the sample provider, not from assay-based typing. Samples came from the ongoing ImmuneRACE study (first 160 participants) plus 1,254 subjects from 6 global collaborators. Subjects who had been exposed to COVID-19, were actively infected with it, or had recovered from it provided the deeply sampled blood TCRbeta repertoires that made up the dataset. Sample metadata almost always included a de-identified subject ID, COVID-19 status, age in years and sex. The repertoires were made available in a free public database intended to serve as a resource for research on the immune response to SARS-CoV-2. The prospective study material was composed of cDNA or gDNA derived from T cells, B-cell-depleted T cells, or PBMCs.

TCRbeta CDR3 regions were amplified from genomic DNA using the immunoSEQ Assay, a bias-controlled multiplex PCR. The authors' analysis ran thus. Nucleated cell counts per sample were estimated from amplification of reference gene primers within the assay. Sequence reads were collapsed and filtered to measure the absolute abundance of every unique TCRbeta CDR3 rearrangement. For each sample, productive Simpson clonality was calculated as the square root of Simpson's diversity index over productive rearrangements. Not all clones reach the TCRdb copy of this immuneACCESS table, which keeps in-frame sequences only. Checked studies attribute under half of the gap to unresolved V genes and leave the rest unexplained. V and J calls and clone size are as listed in that table; D and trimming were resolved from the DNA. This sample lists roughly 98,000 clones; about 92% were detected once. The biggest ten clones account for about 6.3% of the sample.

Overall results and qualifications from the work: Clinical and demographic metadata were provided uncurated, with the amount varying by source and participant.

V is trimmed back by 10 bases and J by 15 bases, and the junction contains 14 bases that no gene match accounts for. The CDR3, cysteine through phenylalanine, is 12 amino acids long. Only the CDR3 region is kept as DNA, spanning 36 bases read in frame from base 1. Via the germline V gene (reference sequence), CDR1 is SEHNR and CDR2 FQNEAQ. A word on this clone: It lacks a known antigen. No base quality information exists; no much larger clone differs at one position.

Collaborating institutions collected whole blood in K2EDTA tubes following their own protocols. Collaborator samples were shipped for TCRbeta analysis as frozen whole blood, isolated PBMCs, or DNA extracted from either sample type. This TCR was sampled from a woman aged 60-75 years with active COVID-19. Sequencing was performed on peripheral blood. This chain is built from TRBV7-9 and TRBJ2-1; a stretch of 8 junction bases matches TRBD2. The CDR3 has the sequence CATQREKGQPFF. The sequenced DNA: TGTGCCACTCAGCGGGAGAAGGGGCAGCCGTTCTTC. The CDR3 plus the reference TRBV7-9 and TRBJ2-1 genes for the other parts give the full variable domain: DTGVSQNPRHKITKRGQNVTFRCDPISEHNRLYWYRQTLGQGPEFLTYFQNEAQLEKSRLLSDRFSAERPKGSFSTLEIQRTEQGDSAMYLCATQREKGQPFFGPGTRLTVL.